This record covers a single T cell receptor (beta chain). Its cognate antigen is unknown. This record comes from a study of T cell responses to AZD1222 COVID-19 vaccine. Libraries were prepared by immunoSEQ multiplex PCR; TCRdb keeps only in-frame clonotypes and omits some of them. The repertoire includes more than 90,000 clones, approximately 88% of them detected once, and 14% sits in the top ten. The CDR3 sequence is 15 residues long. The V end was cut by 4 bases, the J end by 6 bases, with 19 bases between. Germline assignment: CDR1 SEHNR and CDR2 FQNEAQ (reference sequence). Regarding the study as a whole: Only 5 or 6 people who got AZD1222 tested seropositive at baseline.

The rearrangement joins TRBV7-9 to TRBJ2-7; D gene unclear. This TCR came from an adult who received the AZD1222 COVID-19 vaccine. The sample consisted of peripheral blood, taken 28 days after the second AZD1222 dose. CDR3 loop: CASSSDGFIPGEQYF. For the CDR3, the DNA is TGTGCCAGCAGCTCCGATGGGTTCATCCCGGGCGAGCAGTACTTC.